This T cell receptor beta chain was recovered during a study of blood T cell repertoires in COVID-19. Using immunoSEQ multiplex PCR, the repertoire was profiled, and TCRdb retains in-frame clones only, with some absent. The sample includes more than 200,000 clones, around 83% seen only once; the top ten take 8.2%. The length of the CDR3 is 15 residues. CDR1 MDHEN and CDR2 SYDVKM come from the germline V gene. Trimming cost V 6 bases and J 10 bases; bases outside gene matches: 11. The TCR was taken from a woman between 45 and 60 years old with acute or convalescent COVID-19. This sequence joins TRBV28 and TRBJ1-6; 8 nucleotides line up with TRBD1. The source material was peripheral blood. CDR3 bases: TGTGCCAGCAGCGGAGAGGACAGGGAGTCCTCACCCCTCCACTTT. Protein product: CASSGEDRESSPLHF.